This TCR beta chain was identified in a study of cytomegalovirus exposure and HLA in healthy donors. Study details: From 150 million to 200 million T cells, an earlier analysis saw some 120 million unique TCR beta sequences. Whole-study findings and limits: Rarity characterized most TCR sequences, yet some public TCRs appeared in many donors.

A multiplex PCR was run with 60 Vbeta primers and 13 Jbeta primers. The method was immunoSEQ multiplex PCR; TCRdb's version includes in-frame clones alone and lacks a portion of them. The data show more than 85,000 clones, 76% seen once. As regards this clone: The antigen is not known.

This CDR3 has 15 residues. The trim removed 4 bases at V and 6 bases at J, leaving 6 bases unmatched. Germline assignment: CDR1 SGHAT and CDR2 FQNNGV. V gene TRBV11-2 combines with J gene TRBJ1-3; TRBD1 aligns across 10 bases. Sequencing was done on a sample of PBMCs. This TCR was sampled from a woman aged 45-65 years in good health and CMV-seropositive. The CDR3 is CASSSRGQGQNTIYF. As DNA, the CDR3 is TGTGCCAGCAGCTCCCGGGGACAGGGGCAAAACACCATATATTTT. Full variable domain (rest looked up from reference TRBV11-2 and TRBJ1-3): EAGVAQSPRYKIIEKRQSVAFWCNPISGHATLYWYQQILGQGPKLLIQFQNNGVVDDSQLPKDRFSAERLKGVDSTLKIQPAKLEDSAVYLCASSSRGQGQNTIYFGEGSWLTVV.